Listed here is a single T cell receptor beta chain. The target antigen is unknown. Blood was drawn once from each donor into heparinised tubes. The draws averaged about 0.11 L. CD45RO/CCR7/CD25/CD127/CD95/CD27 sorting isolated CD4+ naive, central memory, regulatory and stem cell-like memory cells. These data come from a study of beta chain features in type 1 diabetes. Notes on the study in general: Within each of all four CD4+ subsets, Type 1 diabetes patients had TCRB CDR3s that were moderately but significantly shorter.

Of the isolated RNA, all was reverse transcribed, and so the sequenced material was expressed TCRB transcripts. TCRdb's table, derived via immunoSEQ multiplex PCR, lists solely in-frame clones and lacks some. The sample includes 600,000 to 700,000 clones, under 15% of them seen just once. Trimming left V 6 bases short and J 4 bases short, with 12 bases between. This CDR3 spans 13 amino acids. Looked up from germline, CDR1 is SNHLY and CDR2 is FYNNEI. Material: naive CD4+ T cells from blood. This clonotype originated in a man younger than 45 with type 1 diabetes. The chain uses TRBV2 and TRBJ1-2, with D possibly matching TRBD1 (5 bases). The CDR3 region has the DNA TGTGCCAGCAGAGAAATTACAGGCTATGGCTACACCTTC. Its protein product is CASREITGYGYTF.